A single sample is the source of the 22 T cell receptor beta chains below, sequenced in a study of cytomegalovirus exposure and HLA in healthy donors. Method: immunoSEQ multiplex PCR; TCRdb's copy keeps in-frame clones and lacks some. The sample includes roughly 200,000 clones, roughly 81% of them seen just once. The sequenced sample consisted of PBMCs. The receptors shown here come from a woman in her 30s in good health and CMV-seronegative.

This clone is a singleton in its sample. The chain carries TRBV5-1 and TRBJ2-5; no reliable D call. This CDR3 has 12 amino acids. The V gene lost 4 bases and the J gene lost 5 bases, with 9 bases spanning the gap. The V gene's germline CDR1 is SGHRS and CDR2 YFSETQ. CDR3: CASSATMETQYF. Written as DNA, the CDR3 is TGCGCCAGCAGCGCCACAATGGAGACCCAGTACTTC.

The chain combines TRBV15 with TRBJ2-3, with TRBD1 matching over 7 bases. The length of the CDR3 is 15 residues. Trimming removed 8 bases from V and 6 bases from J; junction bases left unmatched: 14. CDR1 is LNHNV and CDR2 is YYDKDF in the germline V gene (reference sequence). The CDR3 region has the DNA TGTGCCACCCGAGCGTTGACAGGGAGAGGGGATACGCAGTATTTT. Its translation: CATRALTGRGDTQYF.

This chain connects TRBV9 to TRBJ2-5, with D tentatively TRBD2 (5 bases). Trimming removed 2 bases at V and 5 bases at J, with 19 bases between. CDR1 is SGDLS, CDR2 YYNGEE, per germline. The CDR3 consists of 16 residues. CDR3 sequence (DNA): TGTGCCAGCAGCGTGGGGAGTATGGATGGGGTGGAGACCCAGTACTTC. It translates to CASSVGSMDGVETQYF.

The CDR3, as DNA: TGTGCCAGCAGCCAAGACCGGGTCAGTAGGGGTGAGCAGTTCTTC. Protein: CASSQDRVSRGEQFF. The chain links TRBV4-2 to TRBJ2-1; D is possibly TRBD1 (5 bases). The CDR3 contains 15 residues. The V end lost 0 bases, the J end lost 9 bases, and 15 bases lay between the germline ends. CDR1 and CDR2 (germline): LGHNA, YNFKEQ.

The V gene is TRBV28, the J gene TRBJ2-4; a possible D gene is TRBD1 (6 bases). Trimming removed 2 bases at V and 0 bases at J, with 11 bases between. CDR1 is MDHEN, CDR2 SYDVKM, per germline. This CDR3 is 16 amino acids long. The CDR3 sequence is CASSLTGPLAKNIQYF. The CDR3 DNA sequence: TGTGCCAGCAGTTTAACAGGGCCCCTAGCCAAAAACATTCAGTACTTC.

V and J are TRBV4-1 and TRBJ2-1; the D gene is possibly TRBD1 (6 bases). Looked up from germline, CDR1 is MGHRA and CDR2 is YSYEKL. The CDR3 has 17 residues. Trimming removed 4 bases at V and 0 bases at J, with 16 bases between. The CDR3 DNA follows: TGCGCCAGCAGCCGGAGCCCAGACAGGTCCTCCTACAATGAGCAGTTCTTC. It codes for CASSRSPDRSSYNEQFF.

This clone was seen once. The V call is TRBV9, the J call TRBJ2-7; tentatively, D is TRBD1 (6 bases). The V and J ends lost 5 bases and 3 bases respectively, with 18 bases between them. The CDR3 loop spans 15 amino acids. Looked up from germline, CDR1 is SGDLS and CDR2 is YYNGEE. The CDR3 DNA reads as TGTGCCAGCAGTGCCGGCAGGGGCCGATTCTACGAGCAGTACTTC. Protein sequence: CASSAGRGRFYEQYF.

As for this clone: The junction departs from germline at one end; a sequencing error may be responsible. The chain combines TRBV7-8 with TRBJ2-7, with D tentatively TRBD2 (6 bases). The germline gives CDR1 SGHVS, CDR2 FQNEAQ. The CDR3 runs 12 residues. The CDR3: CASSFSGGELGF. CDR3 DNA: TGTGCCAGCAGCTTTTCCGGCGGGGAATTAGGCTTC.

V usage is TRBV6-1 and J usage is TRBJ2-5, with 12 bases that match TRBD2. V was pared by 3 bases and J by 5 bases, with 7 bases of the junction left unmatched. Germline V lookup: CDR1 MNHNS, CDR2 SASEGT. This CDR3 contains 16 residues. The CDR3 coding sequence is TGTGCCAGCAGTGAGTGGCTAGCGGGGGGGCTGGAGACCCAGTACTTC. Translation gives CASSEWLAGGLETQYF.

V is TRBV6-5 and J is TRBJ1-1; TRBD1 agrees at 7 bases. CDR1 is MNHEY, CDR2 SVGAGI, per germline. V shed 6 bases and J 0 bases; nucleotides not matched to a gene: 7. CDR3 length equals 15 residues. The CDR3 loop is CASRFRDSMNTEAFF. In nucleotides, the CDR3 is TGTGCCAGCAGGTTCCGGGACAGTATGAACACTGAAGCTTTCTTT.

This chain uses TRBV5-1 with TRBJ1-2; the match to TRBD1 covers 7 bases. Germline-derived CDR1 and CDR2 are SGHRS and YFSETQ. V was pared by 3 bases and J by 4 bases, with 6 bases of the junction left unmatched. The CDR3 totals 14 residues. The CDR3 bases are TGCGCCAGCAGCTCAGAGGGACAGTCCTATGGCTACACCTTC. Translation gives CASSSEGQSYGYTF.

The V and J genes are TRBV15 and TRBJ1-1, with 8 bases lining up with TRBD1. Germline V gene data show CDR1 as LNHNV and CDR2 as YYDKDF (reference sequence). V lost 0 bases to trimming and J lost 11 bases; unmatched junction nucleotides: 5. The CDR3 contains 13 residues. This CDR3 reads CATSRDLRDRAFF. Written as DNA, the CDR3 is TGTGCCACCAGCAGAGATCTGAGGGACAGGGCTTTCTTT.

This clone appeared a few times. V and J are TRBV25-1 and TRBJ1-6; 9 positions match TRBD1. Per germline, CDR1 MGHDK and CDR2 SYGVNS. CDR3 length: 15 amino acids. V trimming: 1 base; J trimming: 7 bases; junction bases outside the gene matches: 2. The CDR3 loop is CASSEWGQGNSPLHF. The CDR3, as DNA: TGTGCCAGCAGTGAATGGGGACAGGGAAATTCACCCCTCCACTTT.

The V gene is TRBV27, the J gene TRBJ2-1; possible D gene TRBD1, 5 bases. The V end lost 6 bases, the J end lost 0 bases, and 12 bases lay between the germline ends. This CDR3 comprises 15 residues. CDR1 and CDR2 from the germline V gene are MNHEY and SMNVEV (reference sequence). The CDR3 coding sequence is TGTGCCAGCAGATCCGACAGAGGCTCCTACAATGAGCAGTTCTTC. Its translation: CASRSDRGSYNEQFF.

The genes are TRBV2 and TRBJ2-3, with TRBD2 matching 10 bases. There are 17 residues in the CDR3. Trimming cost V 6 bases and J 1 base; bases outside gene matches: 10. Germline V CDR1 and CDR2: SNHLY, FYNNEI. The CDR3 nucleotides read TGTGCCAGCAGCGGTAGCGGGAGGTCCGGTGGCACAGATACGCAGTATTTT. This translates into CASSGSGRSGGTDTQYF. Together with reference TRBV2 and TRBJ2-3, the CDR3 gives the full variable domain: EPEVTQTPSHQVTQMGQEVILRCVPISNHLYFYWYRQILGQKVEFLVSFYNNEISEKSEIFDDQFSVERPDGSNFTLKIRSTKLEDSAMYFCASSGSGRSGGTDTQYFGPGTRLTVL.

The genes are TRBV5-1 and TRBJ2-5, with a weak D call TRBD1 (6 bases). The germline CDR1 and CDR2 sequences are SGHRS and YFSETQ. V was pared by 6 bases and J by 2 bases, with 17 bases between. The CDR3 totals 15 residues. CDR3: CASMGYRVGQETQYF. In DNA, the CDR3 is TGCGCCAGCATGGGATACAGGGTCGGACAAGAGACCCAGTACTTC.

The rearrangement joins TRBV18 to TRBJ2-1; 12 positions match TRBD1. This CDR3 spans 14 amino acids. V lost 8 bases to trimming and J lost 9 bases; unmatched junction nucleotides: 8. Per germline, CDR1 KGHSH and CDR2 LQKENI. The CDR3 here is CASLGQGALGEQFF. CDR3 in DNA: TGTGCCAGCCTGGGACAGGGGGCGCTTGGTGAGCAGTTCTTC.

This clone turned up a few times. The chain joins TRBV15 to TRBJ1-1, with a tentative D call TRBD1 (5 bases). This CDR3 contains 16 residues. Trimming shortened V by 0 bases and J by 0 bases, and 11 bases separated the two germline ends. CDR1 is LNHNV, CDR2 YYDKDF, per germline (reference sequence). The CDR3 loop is CATSREGARMNTEAFF. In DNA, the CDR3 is TGTGCCACCAGCAGAGAAGGGGCCAGAATGAACACTGAAGCTTTCTTT.

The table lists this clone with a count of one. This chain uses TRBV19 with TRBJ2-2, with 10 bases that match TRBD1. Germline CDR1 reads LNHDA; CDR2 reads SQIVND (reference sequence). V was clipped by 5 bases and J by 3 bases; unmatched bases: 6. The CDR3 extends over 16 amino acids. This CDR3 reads CASSSRDRGYTGELFF. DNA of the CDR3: TGTGCCAGTAGTTCGCGGGACAGGGGATACACCGGGGAGCTGTTTTTT.

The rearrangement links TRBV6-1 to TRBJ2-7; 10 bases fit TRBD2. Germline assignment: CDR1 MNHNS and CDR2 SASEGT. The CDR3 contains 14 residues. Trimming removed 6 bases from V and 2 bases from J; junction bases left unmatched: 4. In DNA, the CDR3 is TGTGCCAGCAGAGCGAGCGGGGGGGCCTACGAGCAGTACTTC. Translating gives CASRASGGAYEQYF.

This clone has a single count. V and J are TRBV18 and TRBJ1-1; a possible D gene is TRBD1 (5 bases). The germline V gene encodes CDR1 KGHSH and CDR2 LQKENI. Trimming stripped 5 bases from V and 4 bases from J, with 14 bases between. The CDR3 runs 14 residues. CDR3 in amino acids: CASSTQGLLTEAFF. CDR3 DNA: TGTGCCAGCTCAACCCAGGGACTACTCACTGAAGCTTTCTTT.

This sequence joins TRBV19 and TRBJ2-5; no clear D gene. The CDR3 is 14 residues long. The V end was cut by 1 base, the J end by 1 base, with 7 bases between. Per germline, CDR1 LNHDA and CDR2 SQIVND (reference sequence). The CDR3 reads CASSIGQFQETQYF. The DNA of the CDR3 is TGTGCCAGTAGTATAGGGCAGTTCCAAGAGACCCAGTACTTC.